The clone carrying this TCR beta chain turned up a few times. Its antigen is currently unknown. With a J-beta primer mix and a sample-barcoded 5' primer, a second PCR ran about 6 to 11 cycles. Each sample yielded at least 2.5 million CDR3-containing paired-end reads. Each CDR3 protein is one row after TCRdb ran MiXCR on the 5' RACE reads. The sample yields some 1.7 million distinct CDR3 sequences, over 25% seen once. This entry belongs to a study of blood T cells in healthy people across ages. Drawn from each donor were 7.5 to 10 milliliters of peripheral blood. Study-wide results and limits: As age increased, TCR beta diversity per million T cells fell in a roughly linear fashion.

The V end lost 5 bases, the J end lost 4 bases, and 10 bases lay between the germline ends. Germline CDR1 is SGHTA and CDR2 is FQGNSA. The CDR3 has 13 residues. Material for sequencing was blood. The chain employs TRBV7-2 and TRBJ2-3, with D unresolved. The receptor was isolated from a woman aged 30 to 39 in good health. This CDR3 reads CASSRQVPDTQYF. CDR3 nucleotide sequence: TGTGCCAGCAGCCGTCAGGTCCCAGATACGCAGTATTTT. Variable domain in full (rest from reference TRBV7-2 and TRBJ2-3): GAGVSQSPSNKVTEKGKDVELRCDPISGHTALYWYRQSLGQGLEFLIYFQGNSAPDKSGLPSDRFSAERTGGSVSTLTIQRTQQEDSAVYLCASSRQVPDTQYFGPGTRLTVL.